This T cell receptor (beta chain) comes out of a study of blood T cell repertoires in COVID-19 (dated by TCRdb to the early 2020s). Regarding the study in general: Samples from collaborators originated in the United States, Italy and Spain and spanned both the acute and convalescent phases of COVID-19. The repertoires were made available in a free public database intended to serve as a resource for research on the immune response to SARS-CoV-2. The material from the prospective study consisted of cDNA or gDNA derived from T cells, B-cell-depleted T cells, or PBMCs. Nearly every sample came with metadata listing a de-identified subject ID, COVID-19 status, age in years and sex. Where available, HLA class I and class II types were obtained from metadata supplied by the sample provider rather than from assay-based typing. The samples were drawn from two sources: the first 160 participants of the ongoing ImmuneRACE study, and 1,000 to 1,500 subjects contributed by 6 global collaborators. Subjects who had been exposed to COVID-19, were actively infected with it, or had recovered from it provided the deeply sampled blood TCRbeta repertoires that made up the dataset.

TCRbeta CDR3 regions were amplified from genomic DNA by means of the immunoSEQ Assay, a bias-controlled multiplex PCR. Under the source paper's analysis protocol: The number of nucleated cells in each sample was estimated by amplification of reference gene primers within the assay. To quantify the absolute abundance of each unique TCRbeta CDR3 rearrangement, sequence reads were collapsed and filtered. For each sample, productive Simpson clonality was calculated by taking the square root of Simpson's diversity index across productive rearrangements. Drawn from immuneACCESS, this table holds only the in-frame rearrangements with V and J called that TCRdb kept. Clones are partly lost; checked studies trace under half to an unresolved V gene and leave the rest unexplained. V and J calls and clone size follow that table, whereas D and trimming were derived from the DNA. The sample profile shows 300,000 to 400,000 clones; 85% to 90% of them were found once. Less than 3.5% of the sample lies in the top ten.

According to the germline V gene, CDR1 reads SGHTA and CDR2 reads FQGNSA. Trimming at the junction amounts to 5 bases on V and 6 bases on J, and the germline ends lie 20 bases apart. CDR3 length: 15 amino acids, cysteine to phenylalanine. Only the CDR3 part of the read is kept: 45 bases, read in frame from the first base. With regard to this clone: Its target antigen remains unknown. One base away there is no much larger clone; base qualities are not given.

General study outcomes and caveats: The amount of clinical and demographic metadata varied by source and participant and was provided uncurated.

In Seattle, one collaborating source enrolled patients while the infection was active and tracked those patients longitudinally over the course of disease. Collaborating institutions collected whole blood in K2EDTA tubes following their own protocols. Collaborator samples were shipped for TCRbeta analysis as frozen whole blood, isolated PBMCs, or DNA extracted from either sample type. The source is a woman aged 30 to 39 with COVID-19, enrolled during active disease. In this chain, TRBV7-2 is recombined with TRBJ2-7; possibly the D gene is TRBD2, per 6 matching bases. Input material: peripheral blood. The nucleotides are TGTGCCAGCAGCCTAAGGACGGGGTCAGCGGGCGAGCAGTACTTC. Its coded protein is CASSLRTGSAGEQYF.